Listed here are 16 T cell receptor beta chains from one sample, sequenced in a study of control samples from healthy donors and cancer patients. The method was immunoSEQ multiplex PCR; TCRdb's version includes in-frame clones alone and lacks a portion of them. The sample holds 350,000 to 450,000 clones, around 90% seen once. Sequenced input: PBMCs. The receptor set was obtained from a man aged 35 to 55 with head and neck cancer.

The chain carries TRBV5-1 and TRBJ2-5, with TRBD2 matching over 10 bases. The trim removed 4 bases at V and 2 bases at J, leaving 8 bases unmatched. The CDR3 contains 16 residues. CDR1 and CDR2 (germline): SGHRS, YFSETQ. The CDR3 nucleotides read TGCGCCAGCAGCCCCTGGACTAGCGGAAAACAAGAGACCCAGTACTTC. It translates to CASSPWTSGKQETQYF.

The chain is built from TRBV9 and TRBJ2-7; perhaps TRBD1 as D (6 bases). The germline V gene encodes CDR1 SGDLS and CDR2 YYNGEE. The CDR3 is made up of 15 amino acids. V was trimmed by 3 bases and J by 1 base, leaving 14 bases between them. The chain's CDR3 is CASSAGYRASYEQYF. The CDR3 DNA follows: TGTGCCAGCAGCGCTGGCTACAGGGCTTCCTACGAGCAGTACTTC.

The rearrangement links TRBV18 to TRBJ2-7; 7 bases are a match to TRBD2. The CDR3 covers 15 residues. Germline V CDR1 and CDR2: KGHSH, LQKENI. The junction had 9 bases not matched to a gene; V was cut back by 3 bases and J by 4 bases. The CDR3 region is CASSPMSGTSYEQYF. The DNA of the CDR3 is TGTGCCAGCTCACCGATGAGCGGGACTTCGTACGAGCAGTACTTC.

V gene TRBV28 combines with J gene TRBJ2-3; no clear D. The germline gives CDR1 MDHEN, CDR2 SYDVKM. The CDR3 loop spans 15 amino acids. V lost 7 bases and J 2 bases, leaving 16 bases between the germline ends. CDR3 amino acids: CASIDPRASTDTQYF. The DNA for the CDR3 is TGTGCCAGCATTGACCCCCGGGCTTCCACAGATACGCAGTATTTT.

This clone has only one observation. The genes are TRBV9 and TRBJ2-3, with D unclear. Germline values: CDR1 SGDLS, CDR2 YYNGEE. The CDR3 runs to 15 residues. Trimming took off 1 base at V and 0 bases at J, with 9 bases between the two ends. The CDR3 DNA reads TGTGCCAGCAGCGTATTAAGATCTAGCACAGATACGCAGTATTTT. Protein: CASSVLRSSTDTQYF.

The CDR3 coding sequence is TGCGCCAGCAGCTTGGTTTTCTCCGGGAGCACAGATACGCAGTATTTT. Residues: CASSLVFSGSTDTQYF. V usage is TRBV5-1 and J usage is TRBJ2-3; D is undetermined. The germline V gene has CDR1 SGHRS and CDR2 YFSETQ. CDR3 size: 16 residues. The V gene lost 0 bases and the J gene lost 0 bases, with 11 bases spanning the gap.

This chain links TRBV19 with TRBJ2-7, with 8 bases lining up with TRBD1. Germline V CDR1 and CDR2: LNHDA, SQIVND (reference sequence). The ends lost 6 bases at V and 5 bases at J; junction bases unmatched: 6. CDR3 length: 13 amino acids. The CDR3 coding sequence is TGTGCCAGTAGCGGACAGGGCTTCCACGAGCAGTACTTC. Translating it yields CASSGQGFHEQYF.

This clone has more than one count but fewer than ten. The chain has TRBV28 and TRBJ1-5; weak D call: TRBD1 (5 bases). Deletions cut 5 bases from V and 4 bases from J, with 12 bases between. The CDR3 sequence is 14 residues long. Germline V gives CDR1 MDHEN, CDR2 SYDVKM. CDR3 in DNA: TGTGCCAGCAGTGCCACCCACAGGAATCAGCCCCAGCATTTT. Protein: CASSATHRNQPQHF.

DNA for the CDR3: TGTGCCAGCAGCTTGGGGGGAGGAAATAGCAATCAGCCCCAGCATTTT. Amino acid sequence: CASSLGGGNSNQPQHF. This sequence joins TRBV5-8 and TRBJ1-5; no definite D call. Between the trimmed V and J ends, which lost 0 bases and 0 bases, there was a span of 10 bases. There are 16 residues in the CDR3. CDR1 is SGHTS, CDR2 YDEGEE, per germline.

This rearrangement joins TRBV28 to TRBJ1-2, with a weak D call TRBD1 (5 bases). The CDR3 extends over 13 amino acids. The ends were cut back, 8 bases at V and 0 bases at J, with 10 bases in the middle. Germline CDR1 is MDHEN and CDR2 is SYDVKM. The CDR3 is CASLTATNYGYTF. CDR3 DNA sequence: TGTGCCAGCTTGACAGCGACTAACTATGGCTACACCTTC.

The rearrangement links TRBV23-1 to TRBJ2-7, with D unresolved. TRBV23-1 is recorded as an ORF, its role being uncertain. There are 10 residues in the CDR3. V was trimmed by 0 bases and J by 9 bases, leaving 3 bases between them. This CDR3 is CASSQSWQYF. The CDR3 DNA reads TGCGCCAGCAGTCAATCGTGGCAGTACTTC.

The V and J genes are TRBV7-9 and TRBJ2-5; D remains ambiguous. There are 14 residues in the CDR3. The V and J ends lost 0 bases and 7 bases respectively, with 12 bases between them. CDR1 and CDR2 (germline): SEHNR, FQNEAQ (reference sequence). CDR3 bases: TGTGCCAGCAGCTTAGCTGGGCAGGTTGGGACCCAGTACTTC. Translation gives CASSLAGQVGTQYF.

This clone was seen only once. The V and J genes are TRBV6-5 and TRBJ1-4; D unclear. The germline V gene has CDR1 MNHEY and CDR2 SVGAGI. V lost 8 bases to trimming and J lost 8 bases, with 18 bases between them. CDR3 length equals 14 residues. CDR3 protein: CASRKGLRVEKLFF. The CDR3 DNA follows: TGTGCCAGCCGAAAAGGGCTTAGAGTGGAAAAACTGTTTTTT.

The chain uses TRBV5-4 and TRBJ2-3, with D unclear. V shed 4 bases and J shed 0 bases, with 9 bases lying between them. CDR3 length: 14 residues. The germline gives CDR1 SGHNT, CDR2 YYREEE (reference sequence). CDR3 nucleotides: TGTGCCAGCAGCCCGGACCGTAGCACAGATACGCAGTATTTT. This encodes CASSPDRSTDTQYF. The whole variable domain, remainder taken from reference TRBV5-4 and TRBJ2-3, is ETGVTQSPTHLIKTRGQQVTLRCSSQSGHNTVSWYQQALGQGPQFIFQYYREEENGRGNFPPRFSGLQFPNYSSELNVNALELDDSALYLCASSPDRSTDTQYFGPGTRLTVL.

V and J are TRBV19 and TRBJ1-2; D ambiguous. The CDR3 runs to 19 residues. CDR1 is LNHDA, CDR2 SQIVND, per germline (reference sequence). Trimming shortened V by 5 bases and J by 3 bases, and 28 bases separated the two germline ends. The CDR3 region is CASSFAGYQRYLTDYGYTF. CDR3 sequence (DNA): TGTGCCAGTAGTTTCGCCGGGTACCAAAGGTACTTAACTGACTATGGCTACACCTTC. The entire variable domain, with the rest obtained from reference TRBV19 and TRBJ1-2, is as follows: DGGITQSPKYLFRKEGQNVTLSCEQNLNHDAMYWYRQDPGQGLRLIYYSQIVNDFQKGDIAEGYSVSREKKESFPLTVTSAQKNPTAFYLCASSFAGYQRYLTDYGYTFGSGTRLTVV.

The chain is built from TRBV2 and TRBJ2-1, with D perhaps TRBD1 or TRBD2 (5 bases each). Trimming removed 8 bases from V and 0 bases from J, with 11 bases in between. This CDR3 is 14 amino acids long. Germline CDR1 reads SNHLY; CDR2 reads FYNNEI. In nucleotides, the CDR3 is TGTGCCAGCCGGGACCTTCCCTCCTACAATGAGCAGTTCTTC. Translation gives CASRDLPSYNEQFF.